These T cell receptor beta chains were read from a single sample in a study of T-cell memory formation after mild COVID-19. A single record per CDR3 protein comes from TCRdb applying MiXCR to the 5' RACE reads. The data hold fewer than 550,000 distinct CDR3 sequences, with around 18% observed a single time. The specimen sequenced was PBMCs or a T cell subset sorted from them (not recorded which). These receptors came from an adult woman who had mild COVID-19 (a few samples of this study predate the infection). Cell type and time point are not known. CDR3s leave out the opening cysteine and the closing phenylalanine or tryptophan.

V,CDR3
TRBV6-6,ASSYSYGLSSYEQY
TRBV20-1,SARLGGGGYT
TRBV18,ASSPVGQGYQPQH
TRBV7-2,ASSLAQGGETQY
TRBV11-2,ASSLIQGGPDTQY
TRBV12-3/TRBV12-4,ASSLQEDTEAF
TRBV5-1,ASSVSWGTTGDSPLH
TRBV7-8,ASSFLGVLAKNIQY
TRBV5-4,ASSLAPRDTEAF
TRBV3-1,ASSQGTGSYNEQF
TRBV7-6,ASSLWQPTDTQY
TRBV5-1,ASSLAEGYEQY
TRBV5-5,ASSNLRGGTEAF
TRBV5-1,ASSLDVRQGNTEAF
TRBV29-1,SVLLSAPRVGFLDNPTDTQY
TRBV11-2,ASSFTQGQIGETQY
TRBV28,ASSFRDRQNQETQY
TRBV12-3/TRBV12-4,ASRGLAGGPYEQY
TRBV11-2,ASSFSDTEAF
TRBV11-2,ASSLDVGRST
TRBV20-1,SATRVSGVSYEQY
TRBV7-9,ASSRMGLAGNNEQF
TRBV3-1,ASGEGAMATEAF
TRBV4-1,ASSQGAWTSGGNIQY
TRBV29-1,SVELASSYNEQF
TRBV12-3/TRBV12-4,ASTFRRGGTTDTQY
TRBV9,ASSPWPDNEQF
TRBV20-1,SASTSGNYDTQY
TRBV5-5,ASSLQQGTDTQY
TRBV7-3,ASSSRQGGSYT
TRBV4-2,ASSQDYGAGATYEQY
TRBV5-1,ASSFGGQYNEQF
TRBV28,ASSFEVRQQF
TRBV5-1,ASSPGLAGTDNEQF
TRBV23-1,ASSQQRGRGGELF
TRBV5-6,ASSTGQGVYDYGYT
TRBV19,ASSLMSGAEAF
TRBV18,ASSPDGLMADTQY
TRBV29-1,SVAGGQSYEQY
TRBV6-2/TRBV6-3,ASNSNNEQF
TRBV5-1,ASSIGQGVTAGTEAF
TRBV14,ASSQGTGVGYEQY
TRBV4-3,ASSQGSGRAGNEQF
TRBV11-2,ASSFRGKLANWGEQF
TRBV5-5,ASSWGQGRVEGNQPQH
TRBV20-1,SAIRLAGTDTQY
TRBV7-6,ASSYRGLAGVNTGELF
TRBV15,ATSTAGVETQY
TRBV11-2,ASATLVTVDKNIQY
TRBV7-8,ASSFNRVDYGYT
TRBV13,ASSFFSQINTEAF
TRBV18,ASSPRAGYYEKLF
TRBV20-1,SALTRTGLNTEAF
TRBV7-9,ASSLDLNEQF